This is a list of T cell receptor beta chains from one sample in a study of a mutant IDH1 vaccine in newly diagnosed glioma. This table comes from immunoSEQ multiplex PCR, and its TCRdb copy is limited to in-frame clones, with some not included. The sample carries some 35,000 clones, about 75% recorded once. Their cognate antigens are unknown. The starting material was PBMCs, obtained from a glioma patient whose treatment included an IDH1 peptide vaccine. The receptors were gathered from a man aged 40-55 years with glioma. CDR3s include the opening cysteine and the closing phenylalanine or tryptophan. D genes are given only for firm matches. The size entry is marked missing in some rows and otherwise reads once, few, many or a size class.

V gene: TRBV2
clone size: NA
J gene: TRBJ2-5
D gene: NA
CDR3 protein: CASSDRKETQYF
CDR3 DNA: TGTGCCAGCAGCGACAGGAAAGAGACCCAGTACTTC

V gene: TRBV9
clone size: NA
J gene: TRBJ2-1
D gene: NA
CDR3 protein: CASSKQSGGNEQFF
CDR3 DNA: TGTGCCAGCAGTAAACAGTCAGGAGGGAATGAGCAGTTCTTC

V gene: TRBV29-1
clone size: NA
J gene: TRBJ2-5
D gene: TRBD1
CDR3 protein: CSVRQGGETQYF
CDR3 DNA: TGCAGCGTTAGACAGGGTGGGGAGACCCAGTACTTC

V gene: TRBV28
clone size: NA
J gene: TRBJ2-1
D gene: TRBD1
CDR3 protein: CASSFPGQGNEQFF
CDR3 DNA: TGTGCCAGCAGTTTTCCGGGACAGGGCAATGAGCAGTTCTTC

V gene: TRBV30
clone size: NA
J gene: TRBJ2-1
D gene: TRBD2
CDR3 protein: CALDSGLARNEQFF
CDR3 DNA: TGTGCCTTAGACTCGGGACTAGCGCGGAATGAGCAGTTCTTC

V gene: TRBV11-2
clone size: NA
J gene: TRBJ2-2
D gene: NA
CDR3 protein: CASSSLRGTGELFF
CDR3 DNA: TGTGCCAGCAGCTCACTGCGGGGCACCGGGGAGCTGTTTTTT

V gene: TRBV7-2
clone size: NA
J gene: TRBJ2-7
D gene: NA
CDR3 protein: CASAGGGDPYEQYF
CDR3 DNA: TGTGCCAGCGCCGGCGGCGGGGACCCCTACGAGCAGTACTTC

V gene: TRBV10-2
clone size: once
J gene: TRBJ2-5
D gene: NA
CDR3 protein: CASADGETQYF
CDR3 DNA: TGCGCCAGCGCGGACGGAGAGACCCAGTACTTC

V gene: TRBV5-4
clone size: NA
J gene: TRBJ2-7
D gene: TRBD2
CDR3 protein: CASRPTGTSDREQYF
CDR3 DNA: TGTGCCAGCAGACCTACCGGGACTAGCGACCGCGAGCAGTACTTC

V gene: TRBV11-2
clone size: NA
J gene: TRBJ2-7
D gene: NA
CDR3 protein: CASSLSARGTYEQYF
CDR3 DNA: TGTGCCAGCAGCTTATCTGCCCGGGGCACCTACGAGCAGTACTTC

V gene: TRBV28
clone size: NA
J gene: TRBJ1-3
D gene: NA
CDR3 protein: CASIAKTYLNTIYF
CDR3 DNA: TGTGCCAGCATCGCCAAGACATATTTAAACACCATATATTTT

V gene: TRBV29-1
clone size: NA
J gene: TRBJ2-5
D gene: TRBD2
CDR3 protein: CSVEVAGVVTQYF
CDR3 DNA: TGCAGCGTTGAAGTTGCGGGAGTGGTGACCCAGTACTTC

V gene: TRBV6-5
clone size: NA
J gene: TRBJ2-1
D gene: TRBD2
CDR3 protein: CASSRGLAGANEQFF
CDR3 DNA: TGTGCCAGCAGTAGGGGACTAGCGGGAGCCAATGAGCAGTTCTTC

V gene: TRBV27
clone size: NA
J gene: TRBJ1-1
D gene: NA
CDR3 protein: CASSFQGTEAFF
CDR3 DNA: TGTGCCAGCAGTTTCCAGGGCACTGAAGCTTTCTTT

V gene: TRBV11-2
clone size: NA
J gene: TRBJ2-5
D gene: NA
CDR3 protein: CASSLVVPAPETQYF
CDR3 DNA: TGTGCCAGCAGCTTAGTCGTGCCCGCACCTGAGACCCAGTACTTC

V gene: TRBV19
clone size: NA
J gene: TRBJ1-5
D gene: NA
CDR3 protein: CASSPMDDSQPQHF
CDR3 DNA: TGTGCCAGTAGTCCGATGGATGATAGTCAGCCCCAGCATTTT

V gene: TRBV29-1
clone size: NA
J gene: TRBJ2-7
D gene: TRBD1
CDR3 protein: CSVAGTGDYEQYF
CDR3 DNA: TGCAGCGTAGCCGGGACAGGGGACTACGAGCAGTACTTC

V gene: TRBV27
clone size: few
J gene: TRBJ1-5
D gene: TRBD1
CDR3 protein: CASSRATGGVNQPQHF
CDR3 DNA: TGTGCCAGCAGCCGCGCCACAGGGGGTGTTAATCAGCCCCAGCATTTT

V gene: TRBV6-1
clone size: once
J gene: TRBJ2-7
D gene: TRBD2
CDR3 protein: CASSERTSGRAGEIEQYF
CDR3 DNA: TGTGCCAGCAGTGAACGGACTAGCGGGAGGGCCGGGGAGATCGAGCAGTACTTC

V gene: TRBV28
clone size: NA
J gene: TRBJ1-4
D gene: NA
CDR3 protein: CASSLYDRNEKLFF
CDR3 DNA: TGTGCCAGCAGTTTATACGACAGGAATGAAAAACTGTTTTTT

V gene: TRBV29-1
clone size: NA
J gene: TRBJ2-2
D gene: TRBD2
CDR3 protein: CSVAREGQWDGELFF
CDR3 DNA: TGCAGCGTTGCTCGGGAGGGCCAATGGGACGGGGAGCTGTTTTTT

V gene: TRBV5-4
clone size: NA
J gene: TRBJ2-7
D gene: NA
CDR3 protein: CASSPGLLSISYEQYF
CDR3 DNA: TGTGCCAGCAGCCCGGGATTGCTTTCTATCTCCTACGAGCAGTACTTC